This T cell receptor beta chain was recovered during a study of neoadjuvant anti-PD-1 for oral cavity cancer. V dropped 7 bases and J dropped 3; count of bases not matched to a gene: 8. The germline CDR1 and CDR2 sequences are SQVTM and ANQGSEA. This CDR3 is 13 amino acids long. Clones were sequenced by immunoSEQ multiplex PCR, and TCRdb holds only the in-frame ones, with some missing. Here the sample spans about 14,000 clones, about 70% being singletons. J is TRBJ1-2 and V is TRBV29-1; the match to TRBD1 covers 7 bases. The source was PBMCs, collected before nivolumab (anti-PD-1) treatment. The receptor's source is a person aged 40-85 years with oral cavity squamous cell carcinoma. The CDR3 sequence: CSALGQSYYGYTF. In DNA, the CDR3 is TGCAGCGCCCTGGGACAGAGTTACTATGGCTACACCTTC.